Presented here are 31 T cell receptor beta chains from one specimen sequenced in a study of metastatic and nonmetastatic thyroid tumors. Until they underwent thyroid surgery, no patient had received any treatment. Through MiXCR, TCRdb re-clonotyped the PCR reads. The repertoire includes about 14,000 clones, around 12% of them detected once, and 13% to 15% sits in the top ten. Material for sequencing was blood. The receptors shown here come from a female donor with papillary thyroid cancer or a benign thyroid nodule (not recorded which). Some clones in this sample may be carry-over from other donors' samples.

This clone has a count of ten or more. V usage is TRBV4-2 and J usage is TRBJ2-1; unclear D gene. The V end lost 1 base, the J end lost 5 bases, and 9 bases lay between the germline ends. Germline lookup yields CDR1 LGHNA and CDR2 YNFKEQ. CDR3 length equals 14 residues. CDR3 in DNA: TGTGCCAGCAGCCAAGGGGCCCGGAACAATGAGCAGTTCTTC. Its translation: CASSQGARNNEQFF.

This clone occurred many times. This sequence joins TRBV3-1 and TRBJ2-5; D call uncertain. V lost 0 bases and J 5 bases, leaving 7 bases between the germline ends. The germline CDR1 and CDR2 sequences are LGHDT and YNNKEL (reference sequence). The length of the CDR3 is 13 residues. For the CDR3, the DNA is TGTGCCAGCAGCCAAGAGTACGCGGAGACCCAGTACTTC. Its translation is CASSQEYAETQYF.

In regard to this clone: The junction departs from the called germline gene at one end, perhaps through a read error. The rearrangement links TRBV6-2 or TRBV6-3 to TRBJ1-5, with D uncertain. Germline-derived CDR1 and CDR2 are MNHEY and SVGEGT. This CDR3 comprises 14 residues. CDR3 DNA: TGTGCCAGCAGTTACTCTACCGTCAATCAGCCCCATCATTTT. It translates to CASSYSTVNQPHHF.

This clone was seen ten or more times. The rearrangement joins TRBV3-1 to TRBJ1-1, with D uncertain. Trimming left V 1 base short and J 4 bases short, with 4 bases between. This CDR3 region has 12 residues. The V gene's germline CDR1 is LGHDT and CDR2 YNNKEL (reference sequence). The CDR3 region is CASSQGGTEAFF. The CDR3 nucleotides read TGTGCCAGCAGCCAAGGGGGCACTGAAGCTTTCTTT.

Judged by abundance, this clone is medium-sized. The CDR3 spells CASSEAYSSYEQYF. In nucleotides, the CDR3 is TGTGCCAGCAGTGAAGCCTACAGTAGCTACGAGCAGTACTTC. The J gene is TRBJ2-7, the V gene TRBV6-1; D ambiguous. V was cut by 0 bases and J by 3 bases, with 9 bases left in between. From germline, CDR1 is MNHNS and CDR2 SASEGT. The CDR3 length is 14 residues.

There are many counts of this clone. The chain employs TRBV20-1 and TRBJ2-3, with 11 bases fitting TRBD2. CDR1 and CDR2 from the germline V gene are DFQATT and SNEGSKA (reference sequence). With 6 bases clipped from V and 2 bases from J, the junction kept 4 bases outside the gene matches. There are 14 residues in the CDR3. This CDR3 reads CSATGLAATDTQYF. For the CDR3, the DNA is TGCAGTGCAACGGGACTAGCGGCCACAGATACGCAGTATTTT.

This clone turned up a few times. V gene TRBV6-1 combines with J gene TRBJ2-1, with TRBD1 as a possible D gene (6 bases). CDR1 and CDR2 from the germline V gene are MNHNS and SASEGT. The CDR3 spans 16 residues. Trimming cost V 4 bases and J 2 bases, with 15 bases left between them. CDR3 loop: CASSGDLTGTYNEQFF. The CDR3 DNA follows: TGTGCCAGCAGTGGGGACCTAACAGGGACCTACAATGAGCAGTTCTTC.

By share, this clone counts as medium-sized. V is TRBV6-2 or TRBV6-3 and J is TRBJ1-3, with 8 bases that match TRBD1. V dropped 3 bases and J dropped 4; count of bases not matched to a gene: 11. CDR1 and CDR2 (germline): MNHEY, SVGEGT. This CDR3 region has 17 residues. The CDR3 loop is CASSYYHRQGRGNTIYF. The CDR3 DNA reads TGTGCCAGCAGTTATTATCATCGACAGGGGAGAGGAAACACCATATATTTT.

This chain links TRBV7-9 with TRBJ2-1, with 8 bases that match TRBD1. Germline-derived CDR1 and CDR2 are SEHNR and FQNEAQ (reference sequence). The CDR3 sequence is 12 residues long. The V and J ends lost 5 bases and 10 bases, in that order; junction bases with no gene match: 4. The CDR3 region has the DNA TGTGCCAGCAGCCCGGACAGGGCAGAGCAGTTCTTC. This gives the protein CASSPDRAEQFF.

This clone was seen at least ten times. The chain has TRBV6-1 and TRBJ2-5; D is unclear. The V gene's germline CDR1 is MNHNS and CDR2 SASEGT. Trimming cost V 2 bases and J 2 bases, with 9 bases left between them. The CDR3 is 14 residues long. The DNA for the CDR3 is TGTGCCAGCAGTGAACGCAGACCTCAAGAGACCCAGTACTTC. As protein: CASSERRPQETQYF.

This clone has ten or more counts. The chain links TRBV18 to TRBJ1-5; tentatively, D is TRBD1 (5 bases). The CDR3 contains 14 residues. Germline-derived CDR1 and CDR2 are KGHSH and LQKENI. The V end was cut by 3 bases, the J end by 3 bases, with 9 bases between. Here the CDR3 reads CASSPGGDNQPQHF. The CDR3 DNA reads TGTGCCAGCTCACCTGGGGGGGACAATCAGCCCCAGCATTTT. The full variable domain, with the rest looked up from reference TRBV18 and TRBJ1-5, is NAGVMQNPRHLVRRRGQEARLRCSPMKGHSHVYWYRQLPEEGLKFMVYLQKENIIDESGMPKERFSAEFPKEGPSILRIQQVVRGDSAAYFCASSPGGDNQPQHFGDGTRLSIL.

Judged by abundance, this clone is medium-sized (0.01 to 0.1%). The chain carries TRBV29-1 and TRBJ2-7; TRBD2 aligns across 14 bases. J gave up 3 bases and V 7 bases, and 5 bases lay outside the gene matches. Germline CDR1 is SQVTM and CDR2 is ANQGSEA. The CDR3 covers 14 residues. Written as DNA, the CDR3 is TGCAGCGGCGGGACTAGCGGGAGAAGCTACGAGCAGTACTTC. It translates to CSGGTSGRSYEQYF.

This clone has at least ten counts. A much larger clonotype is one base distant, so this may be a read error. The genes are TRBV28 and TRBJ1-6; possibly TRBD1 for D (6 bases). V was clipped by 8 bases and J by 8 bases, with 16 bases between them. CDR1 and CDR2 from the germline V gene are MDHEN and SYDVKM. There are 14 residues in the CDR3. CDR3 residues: CASSNPTGYSPLHF. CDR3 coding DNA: TGTGCCAGCTCCAACCCGACAGGTTATTCACCCCTCCACTTT.

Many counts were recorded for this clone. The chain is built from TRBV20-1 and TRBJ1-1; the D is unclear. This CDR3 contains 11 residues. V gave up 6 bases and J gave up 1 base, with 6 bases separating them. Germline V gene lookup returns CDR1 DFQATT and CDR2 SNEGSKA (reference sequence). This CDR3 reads CSADKNTEAFF. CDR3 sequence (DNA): TGCAGTGCCGACAAGAACACTGAAGCTTTCTTT.

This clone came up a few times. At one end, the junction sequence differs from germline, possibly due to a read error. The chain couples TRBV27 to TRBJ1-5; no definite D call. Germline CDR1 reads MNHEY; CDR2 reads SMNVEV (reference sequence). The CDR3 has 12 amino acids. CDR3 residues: CVSKKDYQPQHF. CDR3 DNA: TGTGTCAGCAAGAAAGACTATCAGCCCCAGCATTTT.

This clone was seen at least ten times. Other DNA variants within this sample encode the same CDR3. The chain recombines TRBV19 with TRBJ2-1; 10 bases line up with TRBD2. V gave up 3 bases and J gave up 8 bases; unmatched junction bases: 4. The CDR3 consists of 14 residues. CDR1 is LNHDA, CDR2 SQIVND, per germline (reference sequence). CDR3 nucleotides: TGTGCCAGTAGTATTGGGCTAGCGGGAGATGAGCAGTTCTTC. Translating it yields CASSIGLAGDEQFF.

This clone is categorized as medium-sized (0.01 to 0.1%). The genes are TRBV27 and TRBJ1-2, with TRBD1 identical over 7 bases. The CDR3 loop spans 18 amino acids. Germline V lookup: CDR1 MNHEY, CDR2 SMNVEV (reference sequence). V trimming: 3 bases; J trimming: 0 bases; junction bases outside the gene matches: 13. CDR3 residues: CASSFHLHPGQPNYGYTF. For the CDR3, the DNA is TGTGCCAGCAGTTTCCACCTCCACCCGGGACAGCCTAACTATGGCTACACCTTC.

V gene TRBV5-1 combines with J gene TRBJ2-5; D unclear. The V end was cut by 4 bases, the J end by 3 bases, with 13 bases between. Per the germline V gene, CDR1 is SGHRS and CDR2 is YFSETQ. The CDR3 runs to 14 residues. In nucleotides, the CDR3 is TGCGCCAGCAGCGTGGGAAAGGGTGAAGAGACCCAGTACTTC. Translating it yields CASSVGKGEETQYF.

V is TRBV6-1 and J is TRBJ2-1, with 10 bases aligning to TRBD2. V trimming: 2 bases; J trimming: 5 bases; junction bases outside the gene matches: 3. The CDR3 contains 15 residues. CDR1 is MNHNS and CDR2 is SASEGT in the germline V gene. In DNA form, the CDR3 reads TGTGCCAGCAGTGAACTAGCGGGAGAAAACAATGAGCAGTTCTTC. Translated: CASSELAGENNEQFF.

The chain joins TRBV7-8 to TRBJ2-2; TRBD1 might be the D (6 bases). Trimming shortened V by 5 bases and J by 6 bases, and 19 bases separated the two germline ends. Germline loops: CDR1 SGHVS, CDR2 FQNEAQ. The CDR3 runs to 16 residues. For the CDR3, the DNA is TGTGCCAGCAGCCGAACAGGGCAGGGCGGTCCCGGGGAGCTGTTTTTT. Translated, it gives CASSRTGQGGPGELFF.

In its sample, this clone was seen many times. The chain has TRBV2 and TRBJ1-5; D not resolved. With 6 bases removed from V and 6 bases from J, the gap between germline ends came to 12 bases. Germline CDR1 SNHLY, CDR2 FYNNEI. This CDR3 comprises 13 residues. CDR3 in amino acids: CASSDDRAQPQHF. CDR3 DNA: TGTGCCAGCAGCGACGACCGAGCTCAGCCCCAGCATTTT.

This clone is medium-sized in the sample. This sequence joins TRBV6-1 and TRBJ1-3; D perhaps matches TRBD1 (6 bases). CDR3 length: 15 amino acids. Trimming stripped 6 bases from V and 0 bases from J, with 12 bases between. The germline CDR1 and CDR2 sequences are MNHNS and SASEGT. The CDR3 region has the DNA TGTGCCAGCAGACCAACAGGGTTCTCTGGAAACACCATATATTTT. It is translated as CASRPTGFSGNTIYF.

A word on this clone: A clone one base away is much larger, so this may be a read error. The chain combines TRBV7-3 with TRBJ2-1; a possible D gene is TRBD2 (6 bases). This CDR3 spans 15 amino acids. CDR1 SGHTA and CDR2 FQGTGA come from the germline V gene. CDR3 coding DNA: TGTGCCAGCAGCTTAGGAGGGTGCTCCCACAATGAGCAGTTCTTC. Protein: CASSLGGCSHNEQFF.

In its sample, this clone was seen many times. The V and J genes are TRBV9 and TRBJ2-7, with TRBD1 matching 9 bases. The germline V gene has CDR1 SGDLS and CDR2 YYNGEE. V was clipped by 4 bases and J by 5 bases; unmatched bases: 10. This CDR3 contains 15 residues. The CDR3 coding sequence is TGTGCCAGCAGCCCAGGGGGGACAGGGAGCCACGAGCAGTACTTC. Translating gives CASSPGGTGSHEQYF. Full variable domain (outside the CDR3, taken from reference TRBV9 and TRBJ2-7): DSGVTQTPKHLITATGQRVTLRCSPRSGDLSVYWYQQSLDQGLQFLIQYYNGEERAKGNILERFSAQQFPDLHSELNLSSLELGDSALYFCASSPGGTGSHEQYFGPGTRLTVT.

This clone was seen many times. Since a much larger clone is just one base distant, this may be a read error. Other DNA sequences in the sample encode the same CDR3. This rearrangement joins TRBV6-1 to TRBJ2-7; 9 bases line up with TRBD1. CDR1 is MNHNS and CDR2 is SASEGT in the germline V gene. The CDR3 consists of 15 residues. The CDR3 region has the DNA TGTGCCAGCAGTGAAGAGGGACAGGGCTCCTACGAGCAATACTTC. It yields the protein CASSEEGQGSYEQYF.

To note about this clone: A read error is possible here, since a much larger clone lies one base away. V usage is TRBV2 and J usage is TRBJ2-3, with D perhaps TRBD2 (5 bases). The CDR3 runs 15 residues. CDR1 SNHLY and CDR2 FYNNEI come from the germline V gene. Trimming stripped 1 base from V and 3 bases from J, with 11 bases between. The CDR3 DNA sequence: TGTGCCAGCAGTGAAGATGCGGACTCAACAGATACGCAGTATTTT. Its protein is CASSEDADSTDTQYF.

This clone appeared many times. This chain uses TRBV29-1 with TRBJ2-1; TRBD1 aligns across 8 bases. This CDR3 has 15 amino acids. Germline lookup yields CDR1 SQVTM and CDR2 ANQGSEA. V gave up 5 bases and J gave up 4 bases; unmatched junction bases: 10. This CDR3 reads CSVLDRGSRYNEQFF. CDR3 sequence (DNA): TGCAGCGTTCTCGACAGGGGTTCAAGGTACAATGAGCAGTTCTTC.

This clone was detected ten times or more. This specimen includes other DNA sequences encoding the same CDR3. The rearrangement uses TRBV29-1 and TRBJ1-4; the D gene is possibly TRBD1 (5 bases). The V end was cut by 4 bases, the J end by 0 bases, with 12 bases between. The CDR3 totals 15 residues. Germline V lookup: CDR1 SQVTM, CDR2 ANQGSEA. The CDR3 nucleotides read TGCAGCGTTGGCTTCGGGGCAGCAACTAATGAAAAACTGTTTTTT. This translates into CSVGFGAATNEKLFF.

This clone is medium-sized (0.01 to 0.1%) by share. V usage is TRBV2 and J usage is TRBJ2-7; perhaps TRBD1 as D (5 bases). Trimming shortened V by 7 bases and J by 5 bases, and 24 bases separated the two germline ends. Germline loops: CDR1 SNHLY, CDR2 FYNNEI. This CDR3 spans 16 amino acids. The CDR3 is CASKLRTRSDLNEQYF. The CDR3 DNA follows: TGTGCCAGCAAATTGCGGACACGGAGTGATCTGAACGAGCAGTACTTC.

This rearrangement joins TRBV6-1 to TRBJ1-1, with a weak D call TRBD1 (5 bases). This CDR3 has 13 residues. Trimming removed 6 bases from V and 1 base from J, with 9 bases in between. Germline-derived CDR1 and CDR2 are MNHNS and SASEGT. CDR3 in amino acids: CASSHTGNTEAFF. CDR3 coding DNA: TGTGCCAGCAGCCATACAGGGAACACTGAAGCTTTCTTT.

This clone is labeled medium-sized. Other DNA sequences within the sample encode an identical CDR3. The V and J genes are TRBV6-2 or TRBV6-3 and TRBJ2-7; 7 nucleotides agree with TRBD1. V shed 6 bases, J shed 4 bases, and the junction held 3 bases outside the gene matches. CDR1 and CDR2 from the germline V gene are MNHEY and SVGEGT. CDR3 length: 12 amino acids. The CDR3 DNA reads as TGTGCCAGCAGCCTACAGGGGTACGAGCAGTACTTC. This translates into CASSLQGYEQYF.